Following are 9 T cell receptor beta chains from one sample sequenced in a study of CXCR3-negative and CXCR3-positive naive CD8 T cells. Study results and limitations: Comparison of naive cells showed more hydrophobic TRB CDR3s in CXCR3-positive than in CXCR3-negative naive cells.

What these receptors recognize is not known. The authors made the TRB cDNA libraries by 5' RACE using UMI labels. With the 5' RACE reads reprocessed, TCRdb shows one record per CDR3 protein and no DNA. Here the sample table reports over 95,000 distinct CDR3 sequences. Sequenced material: naive CXCR3+ CD8+ T cells from blood. Subset in this sample: CD45RO-CCR7+CD27+CD95- naive CD8+ T cells expressing CXCR3 (TNR3+). The receptor set was obtained from a human donor in good health. Some clones in this sample may be carry-over from other donors' samples.

V usage is TRBV5-1 and J usage is TRBJ2-5; TCRdb lists TRBD1, though no DNA is available to test this call. CDR3 length: 17 residues. The germline V gene has CDR1 SGHRS and CDR2 YFSETQ. CDR3 sequence reads: CASSSTGSRVREETQYF. The entire variable domain, with the rest obtained from reference TRBV5-1 and TRBJ2-5, is as follows: KAGVTQTPRYLIKTRGQQVTLSCSPISGHRSVSWYQQTPGQGLQFLFEYFSETQRNKGNFPGRFSGRQFSNSRSEMNVSTLELGDSALYLCASSSTGSRVREETQYFGPGTRLLVL.

This chain uses TRBV4-1 with TRBJ2-1; TCRdb's D call, TRBD1, is unchecked because there is no DNA. CDR1 MGHRA and CDR2 YSYEKL come from the germline V gene. CDR3 length: 15 residues. This CDR3 reads CASSQAASRGTEQFF.

The chain's CDR3 is CASMYGNSGNTIYF. The chain couples TRBV13 to TRBJ1-3. This CDR3 comprises 14 residues. CDR1 PRHDT and CDR2 FYEKMQ come from the germline V gene (reference sequence).

The chain uses TRBV20-1 and TRBJ1-1; absent DNA, TCRdb's TRBD1 call cannot be checked. The CDR3 runs 13 residues. Germline V CDR1 and CDR2: DFQATT, SNEGSKA (reference sequence). The CDR3 region is CSARGQGDTEAFF.

V is TRBV14 and J is TRBJ2-1; the D gene TCRdb calls, TRBD1, cannot be checked with no DNA. The CDR3 runs 16 residues. Germline-derived CDR1 and CDR2 are SGHDN and FVKESK. The CDR3 spells CASSHPGDAVLNEQFF.

The chain links TRBV9 to TRBJ2-3. The CDR3 is 14 residues long. The germline CDR1 and CDR2 sequences are SGDLS and YYNGEE. The CDR3 spells CASSVDTITDTQYF.

The chain carries TRBV21-1 and TRBJ2-1; as DNA is missing, the TRBD1 call by TCRdb cannot be tested. TRBV21-1 is described as a pseudogene. The CDR3 totals 15 residues. CDR3: CASKTRGRMNNEQFF.

The J gene is TRBJ2-1, the V gene TRBV13; TCRdb's D call of TRBD2 is untestable without DNA. The CDR3 extends over 17 amino acids. Germline CDR1 reads PRHDT; CDR2 reads FYEKMQ (reference sequence). The CDR3 is CASSLQPGLAVYNEQFF.

The chain couples TRBV19 to TRBJ2-1. This CDR3 is 14 amino acids long. Germline loops: CDR1 LNHDA, CDR2 SQIVND (reference sequence). The chain's CDR3 is CASAITDSYNEQFF.